This T cell receptor (beta chain) was identified during a study of blood T cell repertoires in COVID-19 (dated by TCRdb to the early 2020s). Broadly, across the study: Samples from collaborators originated in the United States, Italy and Spain and spanned both the acute and convalescent phases of COVID-19. The prospective study material was composed of cDNA or gDNA derived from T cells, B-cell-depleted T cells, or PBMCs. The dataset comprised deeply sampled blood TCRbeta repertoires from subjects exposed to, actively infected with, or recovered from COVID-19. The repertoires were released in a freely available public database intended as a resource for research on the immune response to SARS-CoV-2. Samples came from the ongoing ImmuneRACE study (first 160 participants) plus 1,254 subjects from 6 global collaborators. Sample metadata almost always included a de-identified subject ID, COVID-19 status, age in years and sex. Where HLA class I and class II types were available, the types were taken from metadata supplied by the sample provider, not from assay-based typing. Points the paper makes about the study in general: How much clinical and demographic metadata was included differed by source and by participant, and the metadata was provided uncurated.

This clone has just one count. Its target antigen remains unknown. Base qualities are missing; no much larger clone stands one base away. Each collaborating institution followed its own protocols to collect whole blood in K2EDTA tubes. Collaborator samples were shipped for TCRbeta analysis as frozen whole blood, isolated PBMCs, or DNA extracted from either sample type. The immunoSEQ Assay, a bias-controlled multiplex PCR, was used to amplify TCRbeta CDR3 regions from genomic DNA. Turning to the authors' computational methods: The number of nucleated cells in each sample was estimated from the amplification of reference gene primers within the assay. To quantify the absolute abundance of each unique TCRbeta CDR3 rearrangement, sequence reads were collapsed and filtered. For each sample, productive Simpson clonality was calculated as the square root of Simpson's diversity index over productive rearrangements. TCRdb limited this immuneACCESS table to in-frame rearrangements with V and J called. A share of clones is missing; checked studies link under half to unresolved V genes, and the rest is unexplained. V, J and clone size derive from that table, while D and trimming were established from the DNA sequence. The sample contains about 120,000 clones, around 82% of them found a single time. The biggest ten clones account for roughly 12% of the sample.

The CDR3 sequence holds 15 residues, the cysteine and phenylalanine included. Solely the CDR3 DNA is kept, with 45 bases framed from the first base. Reading the germline V gene gives CDR1 SGHDT and CDR2 YYEEEE. V and J are truncated by 2 bases and 0 bases respectively, leaving an intervening sequence of 9 bases. The sequence was collected from a human donor in a cohort sampled during active COVID-19. The sequencing input was peripheral blood. The chain couples TRBV5-6 to TRBJ1-3; there is no confident call for the D gene. The sequence in DNA is TGTGCCAGCAGCTTTGGTCCGAGCTCTGGAAACACCATATATTTT. Translated, this gives CASSFGPSSGNTIYF.